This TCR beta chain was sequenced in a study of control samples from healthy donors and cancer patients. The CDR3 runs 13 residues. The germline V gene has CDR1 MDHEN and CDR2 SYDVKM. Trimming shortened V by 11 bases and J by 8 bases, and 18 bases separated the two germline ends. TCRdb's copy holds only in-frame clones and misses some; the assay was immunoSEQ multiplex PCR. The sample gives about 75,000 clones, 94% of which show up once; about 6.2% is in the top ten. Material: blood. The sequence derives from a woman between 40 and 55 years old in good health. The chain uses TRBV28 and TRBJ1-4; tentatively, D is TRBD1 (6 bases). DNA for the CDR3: TGTGCCGTGGTGGGACACACGAGGGAAAAACTGTTTTTT. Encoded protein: CAVVGHTREKLFF.